The T cell receptor (beta chain) described here comes from a study of T cells in Graves' hyperthyroidism and ophthalmopathy. Amplification targeted TCR beta CDR3 regions from RNA transcripts. First-round RT-PCR of the TCR CDR3 relied on the HTBI primer set. TCRdb independently ran MiXCR on the multiplex PCR reads; one entry per CDR3 protein. The table records around 600,000 distinct CDR3 sequences, approximately 15% of them present only once. The CDR3 consists of 14 residues. Deletions cut 1 base from V and 1 base from J, with 8 bases between. Germline loops: CDR1 SGHRS, CDR2 YFSETQ. The material sequenced was blood. The chain combines TRBV5-1 with TRBJ2-5; tentatively, D is TRBD2 (5 bases). The receptor's source is a woman aged 30 to 39 with Graves' hyperthyroidism. In DNA, the CDR3 is TGCGCCAGCAGCTTGTGGAGGTCCCAAGAGACCCAGTACTTC. The encoded protein is CASSLWRSQETQYF.